A selection of T cell receptor beta chains follows, all from one sample in a study of blood T cell repertoires in COVID-19. Libraries were prepared by immunoSEQ multiplex PCR; TCRdb keeps only in-frame clonotypes and omits some of them. The sample has approximately 350,000 clones; around four fifths are singletons. The sample taken for sequencing was PBMCs or T cells enriched from blood (not recorded which). All receptors derive from a woman aged 45-59 years who had recovered from COVID-19. Both conserved end residues are part of each CDR3. Fields, in order: J gene, clone size, D gene, V gene, CDR3 DNA, CDR3 protein. The D gene is left open where the match is weak. Expanded clones get a size class; other rows say once, few or many, or leave the size out.

>TRBJ2-7|-|TRBD2|TRBV7-2
TGTGCCAGCAGGCCAGATCTAGCGGGAGGGCCTAGGAACGAGCAGTACTTC
CASRPDLAGGPRNEQYF
>TRBJ2-7|-|TRBD1|TRBV5-1
TGCGCCAGCAGCTATCAGCTTGGACAGGGAACCTACGAGCAGTACTTC
CASSYQLGQGTYEQYF
>TRBJ1-2|-|-|TRBV19
TGTGCCAGTAGTGGGTTAACGGGTTATGGCTACACCTTC
CASSGLTGYGYTF
>TRBJ2-1|-|TRBD1|TRBV7-2
TGTGCCAGCAGCCGGACAGGGCGGTCCTACAATGAGCAGTTCTTC
CASSRTGRSYNEQFF
>TRBJ2-1|-|TRBD2|TRBV18
TGTGCCAGCTCACCCAGACTAGCGGGCATTTCCTACAATGAGCAGTTCTTC
CASSPRLAGISYNEQFF
>TRBJ1-3|few|-|TRBV7-8
TGTGCCAGCAGCTTAGGAGTTCAGGGACACCCACCACGGAACACCATATATTTT
CASSLGVQGHPPRNTIYF
>TRBJ2-1|-|-|TRBV9
TGTGCCAGCAGCGTAGAAAGGACTAACAACAATGAGCAGTTCTTC
CASSVERTNNNEQFF
>TRBJ1-5|few|TRBD1|TRBV3-1/TRBV3-2
TGTGCCAGCAGCGACGGACAGGAACTATCGCCCCAGCATTTT
CASSDGQELSPQHF
>TRBJ1-3|-|-|TRBV30
-
CAWVGGGTAYF
>TRBJ1-2|-|-|TRBV18
TGTGCCAGCTCACCAGGACAGCCTGGTGGCTACACCTTC
CASSPGQPGGYTF
>TRBJ1-2|-|TRBD1|TRBV25-1
TGTGCCAGCAGTGATACAGGGGGCTGGAACGATGGCTACACCTTC
CASSDTGGWNDGYTF
>TRBJ2-2|-|TRBD2|TRBV24-1
TGTGCCACCAGTGATTTAACCTCCCCGGGACTAGCGGGAGCTACGAACACCGGGGAGCTGTTTTTT
CATSDLTSPGLAGATNTGELFF
>TRBJ1-5|-|TRBD1|TRBV30
TGTGCCTGGAGTGGGACAGGGGAGACTCAGCCCCAGCATTTT
CAWSGTGETQPQHF
>TRBJ2-5|-|TRBD2|TRBV11-2
TGTGCCAGCAGCTACGGACAGGGACTAGCGGGAGGGGTGAAAGAGACCCAGTACTTC
CASSYGQGLAGGVKETQYF
>TRBJ2-5|-|TRBD2|TRBV9
TGTGCCAGCAGCGTAGAAGGCGGGAGGGCCGGAGAGACCCAGTACTTC
CASSVEGGRAGETQYF
>TRBJ2-1|-|TRBD1|TRBV7-2
TGTGCCAGCAGCTTAGTAGGGACAGGGGCCGTGAATGAGCAGTTCTTC
CASSLVGTGAVNEQFF
>TRBJ1-2|-|-|TRBV30
TGTGCCTGGAGTGTAACTCTCGGGATTTGGGATGGCTACACCTTC
CAWSVTLGIWDGYTF
>TRBJ1-2|-|-|TRBV27
TGTGCCAGCAGTTTTATCGGGGGAGACTATGGCTACACCTTC
CASSFIGGDYGYTF
>TRBJ1-3|-|-|TRBV6-5
TGTGCCAGCAGTTACGACAGACTCTCTGGAAACACCATATATTTT
CASSYDRLSGNTIYF
>TRBJ2-1|-|-|TRBV4-2
TGTGCCAGCAGCCAAGAACCCAGTATCTATGAGCAGTTCTTC
CASSQEPSIYEQFF
>TRBJ2-1|-|TRBD1|TRBV11-3
TGTGCCAGCAGCCCACGACAGGGGGTCTCGTACAATGAGCAGTTCTTC
CASSPRQGVSYNEQFF
>TRBJ1-1|-|-|TRBV7-9
TGTGCCAGCAGCCTATCAGGGCAGGATGAAGCTTTCTTT
CASSLSGQDEAFF
>TRBJ1-4|-|-|TRBV5-1
TGCGCCAGCAGCTTGACGGCAACTAATGAAAAACTGTTTTTT
CASSLTATNEKLFF
>TRBJ2-7|-|TRBD2|TRBV19
TGTGCCAGTAGTATCGGGACTAGAGCGGGGGTTAAGGAGCAGTACTTC
CASSIGTRAGVKEQYF
>TRBJ1-1|-|-|TRBV5-4
TGTGCCAGCAGCTTTGGGGCAGGGGATACTGAAGCTTTCTTT
CASSFGAGDTEAFF
>TRBJ1-4|-|TRBD1|TRBV7-2
TGTGCCAGCAGCACCTACGGACAGGGGGCACTTGGAAAACTGTTTTTT
CASSTYGQGALGKLFF
>TRBJ2-3|-|-|TRBV11-2
TGTGCCAGCAGCTTAATGACAGCCAGCACAGATACGCAGTATTTT
CASSLMTASTDTQYF
>TRBJ2-2|-|-|TRBV9
TGTGCCAGCAGCGTAGATGGTAGCCCCGGGGAGCTGTTTTTT
CASSVDGSPGELFF
>TRBJ1-1|few|-|TRBV4-2
TGTGCCAGCAGCCAAGTGGGCGAGGGGAACACTGAAGCTTTCTTT
CASSQVGEGNTEAFF
>TRBJ2-1|-|-|TRBV5-1
TGCGCCAGCAGCCTTAACCTCTACCAAAGCTCCTACAATGAGCAGTTCTTC
CASSLNLYQSSYNEQFF
>TRBJ2-4|-|TRBD1|TRBV7-9
TGTGCCAGCAGCGGCAGTCTGGGGGACAGTATAGCCAAAAACATTCAGTACTTC
CASSGSLGDSIAKNIQYF
>TRBJ2-2|-|TRBD1|TRBV5-4
TGTGCCAGCAGCTTGGGACAGGGGATTACCGGGGAGCTGTTTTTT
CASSLGQGITGELFF
>TRBJ1-1|-|-|TRBV5-1
TGCGCCAGCAGCTTGGGTTGGGGAGAACTTGAAGCTTTCTTT
CASSLGWGELEAFF
>TRBJ2-1|-|TRBD2|TRBV7-9
TGTGCCAGCAGACGGACTAGCGGGGATTACAATGAGCAGTTCTTC
CASRRTSGDYNEQFF
>TRBJ1-2|-|TRBD1|TRBV7-2
TGTGCCAGCAGCCTGACAGGGGGTGGGCCCTATGGCTACACCTTC
CASSLTGGGPYGYTF
>TRBJ1-6|-|TRBD1|TRBV7-9
TGTGCCAGCAGCCAGTCCGGGACAGGGATGATTTCACCCCTCCACTTT
CASSQSGTGMISPLHF
>TRBJ1-1|-|TRBD1|TRBV28
TGTGCCAGCAGTTTAAGACGAGACAGGGCGATGAACACTGAAGCTTTCTTT
CASSLRRDRAMNTEAFF
>TRBJ1-5|few|-|TRBV2
TGTGCCAGCAGTGAGGAGCCAGCTAGCAATCAGCCCCAGCATTTT
CASSEEPASNQPQHF
>TRBJ2-1|once|TRBD2|TRBV3-1/TRBV3-2
TGTGCCAGCAGCCACGAACTAGCGGATTACAATGAGCAGTTCTTC
CASSHELADYNEQFF
>TRBJ1-6|once|-|TRBV19
TGTGCCAGTACCCCCCTACAGGGTTATAATTCACCCCTCCACTTT
CASTPLQGYNSPLHF